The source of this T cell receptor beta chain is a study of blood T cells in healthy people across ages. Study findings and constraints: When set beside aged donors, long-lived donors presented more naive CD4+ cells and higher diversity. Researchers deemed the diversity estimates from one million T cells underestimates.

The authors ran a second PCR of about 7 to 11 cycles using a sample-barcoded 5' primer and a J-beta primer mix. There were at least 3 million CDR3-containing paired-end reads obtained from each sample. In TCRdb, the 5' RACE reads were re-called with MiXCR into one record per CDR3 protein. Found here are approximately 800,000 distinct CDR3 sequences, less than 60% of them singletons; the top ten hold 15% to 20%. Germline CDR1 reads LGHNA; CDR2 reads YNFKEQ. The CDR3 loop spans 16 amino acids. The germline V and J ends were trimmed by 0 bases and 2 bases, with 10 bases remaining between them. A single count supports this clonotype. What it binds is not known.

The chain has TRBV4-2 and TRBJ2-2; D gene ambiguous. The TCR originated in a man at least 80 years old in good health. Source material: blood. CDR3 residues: CASSQETGSNTGELFF. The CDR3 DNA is TGTGCCAGCAGCCAAGAAACCGGGTCTAACACCGGGGAGCTGTTTTTT.